Listed here is a single T cell receptor (beta chain). The CDR3 sequence is 16 residues long. V was shortened by 5 bases and J by 0 bases, with 14 bases between the two germline ends. The germline V gene encodes CDR1 LNHDA and CDR2 SQIVND (reference sequence). Clinical histories supplied by participants themselves formed the basis of cohort assignment. Per the authors' pipeline: Counts of nucleated cells, estimated from reference gene primer amplification, were obtained. Assay: immunoSEQ multiplex PCR; the TCRdb copy retains only in-frame clones and omits some. That table supplies the V and J calls and clone size; D and trimming were determined from the DNA. The sample shows some 290,000 clones, 89% of them seen only once. These data come from a study of blood T cell repertoires in COVID-19. Study-level information: The samples span acute and convalescent COVID-19 from the United States, Italy and Spain.

The clonotype was recovered from a woman aged 25 to 39 who had recovered from COVID-19. The rearrangement uses TRBV19 and TRBJ1-3, with D perhaps TRBD1 (6 bases). Sequenced material: PBMCs or T cells enriched from blood (not recorded which). CDR3 coding DNA: TGTGCCAGTAGTTCGACAGGTGCCATCTCTGGAAACACCATATATTTT. Encoded protein: CASSSTGAISGNTIYF.